These 26 T cell receptor beta chains share one sample of origin, sequenced in a study of CD8 T cells in Susac syndrome (dated by TCRdb to the late 2010s). Libraries were prepared through the immunoSEQ multiplex PCR assay. RNA was extracted with the RNeasy kit and about 0.5 to 1 ug was reverse transcribed using random hexamers. TCRdb reprocessing: public reads trimmed at Q25 with fastp, clones called with MiXCR, in-frame beta chains kept. Each record represents a unique CDR3 protein, reported with the most common genes and DNA among its rows. The table for this sample lists a few hundred thousand distinct CDR3 sequences; approximately 90% of them were counted only once. The biggest ten clones account for about 0.12% of the sample. The sequenced material came from CD8+ T cells from PBMCs. These receptors were obtained from a human donor with multiple sclerosis.

The V and J genes are TRBV9 and TRBJ1-2; unclear D gene. The CDR3 loop spans 13 amino acids. Germline-derived CDR1 and CDR2 are SGDLS and YYNGEE. V lost 10 bases and J 4 bases, leaving 17 bases between the germline ends. The CDR3: CASSSKGGYGYTF. CDR3 nucleotides: TGTGCCTCCTCGAGTAAGGGAGGCTATGGCTACACCTTC.

The rearrangement links TRBV29-1 to TRBJ1-2; 10 positions agree with TRBD1. The CDR3 length is 13 residues. V lost 6 bases to trimming and J lost 3 bases; unmatched junction nucleotides: 4. Per the germline V gene, CDR1 is SQVTM and CDR2 is ANQGSEA. The CDR3, as DNA: TGCAGCGTCCCCGGGACAGGGGACTATGGCTACACCTTC. This gives the protein CSVPGTGDYGYTF. Combining the CDR3 with reference TRBV29-1 and TRBJ1-2 gives the whole variable domain SAVISQKPSRDICQRGTSLTIQCQVDSQVTMMFWYRQQPGQSLTLIATANQGSEATYESGFVIDKFPISRPNLTFSTLTVSNMSPEDSSIYLCSVPGTGDYGYTFGSGTRLTVV.

V and J are TRBV7-9 and TRBJ1-1; no reliable D call. Trimming took 0 bases from V and 2 from J, leaving 7 bases between them. CDR1 is SEHNR, CDR2 FQNEAQ, per germline (reference sequence). This CDR3 contains 14 residues. CDR3 amino acids: CASSLANRNTEAFF. The CDR3 coding sequence is TGTGCCAGCAGCTTAGCCAATCGCAACACTGAAGCTTTCTTT.

The CDR3 bases are TGTGCCAGCACCACTATTCGGACAGGGATGGGTGAGACCCAGTACTTC. Its protein product is CASTTIRTGMGETQYF. The chain links TRBV7-9 to TRBJ2-5; 8 bases map to TRBD1. Trimming cost V 7 bases and J 5 bases; bases outside gene matches: 15. This CDR3 is built from 16 residues. The germline gives CDR1 SEHNR, CDR2 FQNEAQ (reference sequence).

The J gene is TRBJ2-2, the V gene TRBV7-9; D possibly uses TRBD1 or TRBD2 (5 bases each). CDR3 length: 14 amino acids. The ends were cut back, 6 bases at V and 7 bases at J, with 15 bases in the middle. Germline V gives CDR1 SEHNR, CDR2 FQNEAQ (reference sequence). The CDR3 DNA is TGTGCCAGCAGGAGACCGAGGGGAGACGGGGAGCTGTTTTTT. Encoded protein: CASRRPRGDGELFF.

The chain's CDR3 is CASSAGLALYGNIQYF. The CDR3 DNA reads as TGTGCCAGCAGCGCCGGACTAGCATTATATGGAAACATTCAGTACTTC. This chain joins TRBV2 and TRBJ2-4, with 8 bases identical to TRBD2. Germline CDR1 is SNHLY and CDR2 is FYNNEI. V trimming: 6 bases; J trimming: 6 bases; junction bases outside the gene matches: 13. The CDR3 sequence is 16 residues long.

The chain couples TRBV12-3 or TRBV12-4 to TRBJ1-2; D is undetermined. V lost 8 bases to trimming and J lost 8 bases, with 12 bases between them. The CDR3 runs 11 residues. CDR3 loop: CASPDGLGYTF. CDR3 sequence (DNA): TGTGCCAGCCCGGACGGTCTCGGCTACACCTTC.

The chain employs TRBV7-9 and TRBJ2-7; D unresolved. Germline V CDR1 and CDR2: SEHNR, FQNEAQ (reference sequence). Trimming stripped 3 bases from V and 1 base from J, with 4 bases between. The CDR3 is 12 residues long. The CDR3 nucleotides are TGTGCCAGCAGCTTGCAGTCCTACGAGCAGTACTTC. Translation: CASSLQSYEQYF.

CDR3 loop: CASSLVDETLGDTQYF. Here the CDR3 DNA reads TGTGCCAGCAGCTTAGTAGATGAGACTCTTGGGGATACGCAGTATTTT. This chain links TRBV7-6 with TRBJ2-3; the D is unclear. The CDR3 is 16 amino acids. V lost 1 base and J 6 bases, leaving 17 bases between the germline ends. From germline, CDR1 is SGHVS and CDR2 FNYEAQ.

V usage is TRBV6-5 and J usage is TRBJ1-5; tentatively, D is TRBD1 (6 bases). Trimming took 4 bases from V and 1 from J, leaving 8 bases between them. Per germline, CDR1 MNHEY and CDR2 SVGAGI. The CDR3 has 14 residues. CDR3 DNA sequence: TGTGCCAGCAGTTGGGGGCCCAGCAATCAGCCCCAGCATTTT. Its protein is CASSWGPSNQPQHF.

This clonotype came up a few times. CDR3 in DNA: TGTGCCAGCAGCTCTCTAGGCAGCCCTTCAGAGCAGTACTTC. Translated: CASSSLGSPSEQYF. The J gene is TRBJ2-7, the V gene TRBV7-8; D is undetermined. The CDR3 has 14 residues. The V gene lost 4 bases and the J gene lost 7 bases, with 17 bases spanning the gap. Germline V CDR1 and CDR2: SGHVS, FQNEAQ.

V gene TRBV30 combines with J gene TRBJ2-7; D may be TRBD1 or TRBD2 (5 bases each). Germline CDR1 and CDR2: GTSNPN and SVGIG (reference sequence). V lost 2 bases, J lost 2 bases, and 13 bases lay in between. This CDR3 contains 14 residues. Here the CDR3 reads CAWSPPGPPYEQYF. The CDR3 DNA reads TGTGCCTGGAGTCCGCCGGGGCCGCCCTACGAGCAGTACTTC. Supplemented by reference TRBV30 and TRBJ2-7, the full variable domain reads SQTIHQWPATLVQPVGSPLSLECTVEGTSNPNLYWYRQAAGRGLQLLFYSVGIGQISSEVPQNLSASRPQDRQFILSSKKLLLSDSGFYLCAWSPPGPPYEQYFGPGTRLTVT.

The rearrangement joins TRBV12-3 or TRBV12-4 to TRBJ2-1; TRBD2 aligns across 7 bases. The length of the CDR3 is 17 residues. With 6 bases clipped from V and 4 bases from J, the junction kept 15 bases outside the gene matches. Here the CDR3 reads CASSRSRAGVGYNEQFF. In nucleotides, the CDR3 is TGTGCCAGCAGCCGTTCGCGGGCGGGGGTAGGTTACAATGAGCAGTTCTTC.

This chain links TRBV13 with TRBJ1-1, with TRBD1 identical over 7 bases. V lost 0 bases, J lost 5 bases, and 6 bases stayed unmatched. Germline CDR1 PRHDT, CDR2 FYEKMQ (reference sequence). The CDR3 length is 15 residues. The CDR3: CASSLGNPGGTEAFF. CDR3 nucleotides: TGTGCCAGCAGCTTAGGAAATCCAGGGGGGACTGAAGCTTTCTTT.

CDR3 in amino acids: CATSRDGALGYEQYF. DNA for the CDR3: TGTGCCACCAGCAGAGATGGGGCATTAGGCTACGAGCAGTACTTC. The chain combines TRBV15 with TRBJ2-7, with D perhaps TRBD1 (5 bases). V was shortened by 0 bases and J by 3 bases, with 12 bases between the two germline ends. CDR1 and CDR2 from the germline V gene are LNHNV and YYDKDF (reference sequence). The CDR3 totals 15 residues. Full variable domain (rest looked up from reference TRBV15 and TRBJ2-7): DAMVIQNPRYQVTQFGKPVTLSCSQTLNHNVMYWYQQKSSQAPKLLFHYYDKDFNNEADTPDNFQSRRPNTSFCFLDIRSPGLGDTAMYLCATSRDGALGYEQYFGPGTRLTVT.

The chain combines TRBV29-1 with TRBJ1-1; D is uncertain. The CDR3 has 12 amino acids. Germline CDR1 is SQVTM and CDR2 is ANQGSEA. The germline V and J ends were trimmed by 7 bases and 2 bases, with 11 bases remaining between them. In nucleotides, the CDR3 is TGCAGCGACGCACGGCCTAACACTGAAGCTTTCTTT. Amino acids: CSDARPNTEAFF.

The J gene is TRBJ2-3, the V gene TRBV6-5; the match to TRBD1 covers 7 bases. The CDR3 is 16 amino acids. After removal of 2 bases from V and 5 bases from J, the junction contained 10 bases not matched to a gene. Germline CDR1 MNHEY, CDR2 SVGAGI. The CDR3 here is CASSYTIGQGVDTQYF. Written as DNA, the CDR3 is TGTGCCAGCAGTTACACGATAGGGCAGGGGGTAGATACGCAGTATTTT.

The V gene is TRBV19, the J gene TRBJ1-5; no firm D call. Between the trimmed V and J ends, which lost 6 bases and 7 bases, there was a span of 16 bases. The CDR3 is 14 amino acids. The germline CDR1 and CDR2 sequences are LNHDA and SQIVND (reference sequence). The CDR3 loop reads CASSISGDEQPQHF. The CDR3 DNA sequence: TGTGCCAGTAGCATCTCAGGAGACGAGCAGCCCCAGCATTTT. The full variable domain, completed using reference TRBV19 and TRBJ1-5, is DGGITQSPKYLFRKEGQNVTLSCEQNLNHDAMYWYRQDPGQGLRLIYYSQIVNDFQKGDIAEGYSVSREKKESFPLTVTSAQKNPTAFYLCASSISGDEQPQHFGDGTRLSIL.

This clonotype was picked up one time. The chain uses TRBV2 and TRBJ1-4; 8 bases agree with TRBD1. The CDR3 runs 19 residues. Germline CDR1 and CDR2: SNHLY and FYNNEI. V lost 2 bases and J lost 3; bases outside the gene matches: 14. CDR3 sequence reads: CASSERRQGTTTSNEKLFF. CDR3 DNA sequence: TGTGCCAGCAGTGAAAGGAGACAGGGGACCACTACTTCTAATGAAAAACTGTTTTTT.

V and J are TRBV27 and TRBJ1-6; D gene ambiguous. Germline V lookup: CDR1 MNHEY, CDR2 SMNVEV (reference sequence). The CDR3 has 17 amino acids. The germline V and J ends were trimmed by 5 bases and 0 bases, with 14 bases remaining between them. CDR3 in amino acids: CASSPRVVGSYNSPLHF. The CDR3 region has the DNA TGTGCCAGCAGTCCCCGGGTTGTCGGCTCCTATAATTCACCCCTCCACTTT.

This clonotype was detected only once. The CDR3 loop reads CSAAPETAGYTF. CDR3 nucleotide sequence: TGCAGTGCTGCCCCAGAGACGGCGGGCTACACCTTC. This chain links TRBV20-1 with TRBJ1-2; D gene unclear. Looked up from germline, CDR1 is DFQATT and CDR2 is SNEGSKA (reference sequence). V was trimmed by 5 bases and J by 8 bases, leaving 15 bases between them. This CDR3 is built from 12 residues.

The V call is TRBV6-1, the J call TRBJ2-7; no clear D gene. The CDR3 runs to 12 residues. CDR1 is MNHNS, CDR2 SASEGT, per germline. The germline V and J ends were trimmed by 5 bases and 6 bases, with 11 bases remaining between them. The CDR3 bases are TGTGCCAGCAGTCCTTACTTAGGCGAGCAGTACTTC. Translating gives CASSPYLGEQYF.

This sequence joins TRBV7-9 and TRBJ1-2; D remains ambiguous. Trimming cost V 5 bases and J 7 bases, with 14 bases left between them. This CDR3 has 13 residues. Germline CDR1 reads SEHNR; CDR2 reads FQNEAQ (reference sequence). In DNA form, the CDR3 reads TGTGCCAGCAGCCAATACGGATACCGTGGCTACACCTTC. This encodes CASSQYGYRGYTF.

This rearrangement joins TRBV12-3 or TRBV12-4 to TRBJ2-4; D is unresolved. The CDR3 totals 14 residues. V lost 7 bases and J 4 bases, leaving 14 bases between the germline ends. The CDR3 DNA is TGTGCCAGCACCATCCTGGGGTGGAAAAACATTCAGTACTTC. Translated: CASTILGWKNIQYF.

This chain joins TRBV7-9 and TRBJ2-3; 8 bases are shared with TRBD2. Per germline, CDR1 SEHNR and CDR2 FQNEAQ (reference sequence). The CDR3 spans 16 residues. Unmatched junction bases numbered 13, after V lost 6 bases and J lost 5 bases. The chain's CDR3 is CASSSQLADYIDTQYF. CDR3 nucleotide sequence: TGTGCCAGCAGTTCCCAACTAGCGGATTATATAGATACGCAGTATTTT.

The gene calls are TRBV6-5 and TRBJ1-1; D ambiguous. Per germline, CDR1 MNHEY and CDR2 SVGAGI. V was shortened by 6 bases and J by 6 bases, with 17 bases between the two germline ends. The CDR3 is made up of 14 amino acids. Written as DNA, the CDR3 is TGTGCCAGCAGCCCTGAGCGGCAGAGGGCTGAAGCTTTCTTT. Its translation is CASSPERQRAEAFF.